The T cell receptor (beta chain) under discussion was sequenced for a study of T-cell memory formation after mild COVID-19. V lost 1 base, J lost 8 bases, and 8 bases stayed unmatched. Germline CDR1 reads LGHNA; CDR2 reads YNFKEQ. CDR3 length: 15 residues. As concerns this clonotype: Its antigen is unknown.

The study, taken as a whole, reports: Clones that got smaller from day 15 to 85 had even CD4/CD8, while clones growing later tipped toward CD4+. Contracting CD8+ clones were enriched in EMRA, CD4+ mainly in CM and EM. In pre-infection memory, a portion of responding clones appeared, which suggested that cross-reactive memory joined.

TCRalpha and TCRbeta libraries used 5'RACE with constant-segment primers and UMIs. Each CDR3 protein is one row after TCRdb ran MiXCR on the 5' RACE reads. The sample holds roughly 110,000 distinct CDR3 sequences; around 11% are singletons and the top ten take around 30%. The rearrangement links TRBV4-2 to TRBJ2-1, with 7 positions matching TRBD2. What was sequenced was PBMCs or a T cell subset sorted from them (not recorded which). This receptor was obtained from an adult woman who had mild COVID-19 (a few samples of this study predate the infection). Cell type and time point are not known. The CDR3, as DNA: TGTGCCAGCAGCCAAGTCTGGACTAGTGAGTATGAGCAGTTCTTC. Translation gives CASSQVWTSEYEQFF.